This T cell receptor (beta chain) stems from a study of tumor-infiltrating lymphocytes in localized non-small cell lung cancer. The CDR3 contains 15 residues. Germline trimming cut 5 bases from V and 4 bases from J; bases unmatched to any gene: 3. Germline values: CDR1 WSHSY, CDR2 SAAADI. The method was immunoSEQ multiplex PCR; TCRdb's version includes in-frame clones alone and lacks a portion of them. Of 15,000 to 20,000 clones listed, around 80% are singletons. The rearrangement links TRBV10-2 to TRBJ2-1, with 12 bases identical to TRBD2. The clonotype originates from a human donor with non-small cell lung cancer. The sample taken for sequencing was lung tumor tissue. As DNA, the CDR3 is TGCGCCAGCAGTCGGACTAGCGGGGAGTACAATGAGCAGTTCTTC. As protein: CASSRTSGEYNEQFF.